This T cell receptor beta chain was sequenced during a study of graft-versus-host responses after intestinal transplantation. Turning to the study itself: Anti-thymocyte globulin was used for induction in all recipients, who then took tacrolimus and steroids for 2 to 4 years.

Turning to this clone: As yet, its antigen is unknown.

Germline CDR1 reads SNHLY; CDR2 reads FYNNEI. Trimming left V 4 bases short and J 1 base short, with 16 bases between. This CDR3 is 16 amino acids long. Clones were read by immunoSEQ multiplex PCR, and TCRdb kept only the in-frame ones, dropping some. The sample yields 20,000 or so clones, roughly 88% seen once. General study findings and limits: Detected in recipient marrow were GvH clones, some of which were first observed in ileum or blood.

The chain employs TRBV2 and TRBJ1-1; possible D gene TRBD1, 6 bases. Here the sequenced sample was PBMCs, taken roughly 68 weeks after intestinal transplant. The sequence came from a human patient who received an intestinal transplant, so some T cells may come from the graft donor. DNA for the CDR3: TGTGCCAGCAGTGGCCAGGGGCAACCCCAGAACACTGAAGCTTTCTTT. This sequence encodes CASSGQGQPQNTEAFF.